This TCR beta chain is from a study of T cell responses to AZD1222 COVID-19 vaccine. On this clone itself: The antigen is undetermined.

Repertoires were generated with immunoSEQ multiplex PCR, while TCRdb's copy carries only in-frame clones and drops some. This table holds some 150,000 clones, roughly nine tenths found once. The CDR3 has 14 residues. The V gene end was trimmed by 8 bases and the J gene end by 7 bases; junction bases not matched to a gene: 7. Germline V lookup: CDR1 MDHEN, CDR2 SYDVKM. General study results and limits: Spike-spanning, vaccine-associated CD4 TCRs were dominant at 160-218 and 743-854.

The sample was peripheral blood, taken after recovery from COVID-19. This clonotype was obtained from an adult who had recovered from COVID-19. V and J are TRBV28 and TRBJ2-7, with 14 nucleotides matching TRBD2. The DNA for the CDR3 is TGTGCCAGCGGGGGACTAGCGGGAGCGGGTGAGCAGTACTTC. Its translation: CASGGLAGAGEQYF. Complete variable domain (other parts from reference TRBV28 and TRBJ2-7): DVKVTQSSRYLVKRTGEKVFLECVQDMDHENMFWYRQDPGLGLRLIYFSYDVKMKEKGDIPEGYSVSREKKERFSLILESASTNQTSMYLCASGGLAGAGEQYFGPGTRLTVT.